What follows are 16 T cell receptor beta chains derived from one specimen sequenced in a study of blood T cell repertoires in COVID-19. The protocol was immunoSEQ multiplex PCR, while the TCRdb copy is restricted to in-frame clones and leaves out a portion. The sample shows about 120,000 clones, about 80% of them seen only once. Sequencing input: peripheral blood. Source of these receptors: a woman of 80 years or more with acute or convalescent COVID-19.

This chain connects TRBV9 to TRBJ2-7, with a possible D match to TRBD1 (7 bases). Trimming stripped 9 bases from V and 6 bases from J, with 16 bases between. The CDR3 consists of 12 residues. CDR1 is SGDLS and CDR2 is YYNGEE in the germline V gene. The CDR3 nucleotides are TGTGCCAACCAGGGGGAGGAGCGCGAGCAGTACTTC. This codes for CANQGEEREQYF.

This chain joins TRBV28 and TRBJ2-7; possible D gene TRBD1, 5 bases. The CDR3 has 15 residues. Germline V gene data show CDR1 as MDHEN and CDR2 as SYDVKM. The V and J ends lost 5 bases and 0 bases respectively, with 14 bases between them. DNA of the CDR3: TGTGCCAGCAGTCCCTACAGGTCTAGCTCCTACGAGCAGTACTTC. Amino acid sequence: CASSPYRSSSYEQYF.

A remark on this clone: This specimen includes other DNA sequences encoding the same CDR3. The V call is TRBV3-1 (or the pseudogene TRBV3-2), the J call TRBJ2-7; D gene unclear. Trimming removed 1 base at V and 5 bases at J, with 3 bases between. This CDR3 is 11 amino acids long. Germline loops: CDR1 LGHDT, CDR2 YNNKEL (reference sequence). This CDR3 reads CASSQVNEQYF. For the CDR3, the DNA is TGTGCCAGCAGCCAAGTTAACGAGCAGTACTTC.

The sample holds a few counts of this clone. The gene calls are TRBV3-1 (or the pseudogene TRBV3-2) and TRBJ1-5, with D hard to call. The germline V and J ends were trimmed by 1 base and 3 bases, with 10 bases remaining between them. The CDR3 contains 15 residues. The V gene's germline CDR1 is LGHDT and CDR2 YNNKEL (reference sequence). The chain's CDR3 is CASSQGQRHNQPQHF. CDR3 nucleotides: TGTGCCAGCAGCCAAGGGCAACGTCACAATCAGCCCCAGCATTTT.

V gene TRBV19 combines with J gene TRBJ2-2; tentative D call: TRBD1 (5 bases). Germline CDR1 reads LNHDA; CDR2 reads SQIVND (reference sequence). V lost 5 bases and J 0 bases, leaving 10 bases between the germline ends. The CDR3 contains 15 residues. For the CDR3, the DNA is TGTGCCAGTAGTCCAGGGTCTGCGAACACCGGGGAGCTGTTTTTT. Amino acid sequence: CASSPGSANTGELFF.

This chain uses TRBV25-1 with TRBJ1-3; D possibly corresponds to TRBD1 (6 bases). V was cut by 3 bases and J by 3 bases, with 21 bases left in between. Germline V gives CDR1 MGHDK, CDR2 SYGVNS. This CDR3 comprises 18 residues. The CDR3 bases are TGTGCCAGCAGTGATTCAGGACAGCCTTCATTCCATGGAAACACCATATATTTT. This codes for CASSDSGQPSFHGNTIYF.

This clone was counted between two and nine times. The genes are TRBV19 and TRBJ2-3; D gene uncertain. The CDR3 contains 15 residues. The V gene lost 3 bases and the J gene lost 2 bases, with 12 bases spanning the gap. Germline CDR1 reads LNHDA; CDR2 reads SQIVND (reference sequence). The CDR3 region is CASSIGARITDTQYF. CDR3 nucleotide sequence: TGTGCCAGTAGTATTGGAGCGCGGATCACAGATACGCAGTATTTT. Supplemented by reference TRBV19 and TRBJ2-3, the full variable domain reads DGGITQSPKYLFRKEGQNVTLSCEQNLNHDAMYWYRQDPGQGLRLIYYSQIVNDFQKGDIAEGYSVSREKKESFPLTVTSAQKNPTAFYLCASSIGARITDTQYFGPGTRLTVL.

The rearrangement uses TRBV12-3 or TRBV12-4 and TRBJ2-3, with D maybe TRBD2 (6 bases). Trimming removed 8 bases from V and 6 bases from J, with 12 bases in between. CDR3 length: 12 residues. CDR3 DNA: TGTGCCAGCTCGGGGGTGTCTGATACGCAGTATTTT. The encoded protein is CASSGVSDTQYF.

This chain links TRBV6-1 with TRBJ2-3, with D unclear. The CDR3 covers 15 residues. Looked up from germline, CDR1 is MNHNS and CDR2 is SASEGT. V was clipped by 0 bases and J by 8 bases, with 15 bases between them. The DNA of the CDR3 is TGTGCCAGCAGTGAAGCATCGAGTTTTGGTGGTACGCAGTATTTT. It specifies CASSEASSFGGTQYF.

This sequence joins TRBV2 and TRBJ1-2, with D maybe TRBD1 (5 bases). Trimming removed 11 bases from V and 4 bases from J, with 14 bases in between. This CDR3 is built from 12 residues. Germline CDR1 and CDR2: SNHLY and FYNNEI. CDR3 coding DNA: TGTGCCTTAACGGGGGTTGGCTATGGCTACACCTTC. It yields the protein CALTGVGYGYTF.

V usage is TRBV5-4 and J usage is TRBJ2-7; D is unclear. V was shortened by 3 bases and J by 0 bases, with 7 bases between the two germline ends. This CDR3 is built from 13 residues. Looked up from germline, CDR1 is SGHNT and CDR2 is YYREEE (reference sequence). DNA of the CDR3: TGTGCCAGCAGCTCGACAATCTCCTACGAGCAGTACTTC. Translated: CASSSTISYEQYF.

This chain links TRBV18 with TRBJ2-3, with a weak D call TRBD1 (5 bases). Germline V CDR1 and CDR2: KGHSH, LQKENI. The CDR3 spans 14 residues. The V gene lost 4 bases and the J gene lost 4 bases, with 12 bases spanning the gap. The CDR3 coding sequence is TGTGCCAGCTCACGCCTCCAGGGTTCAGATACGCAGTATTTT. Translated, it gives CASSRLQGSDTQYF.

This sequence joins TRBV6-5 and TRBJ1-1, with 10 nucleotides matching TRBD1. The ends lost 4 bases at V and 0 bases at J; junction bases unmatched: 2. The CDR3 loop spans 15 amino acids. The germline CDR1 and CDR2 sequences are MNHEY and SVGAGI. CDR3 sequence: CASSWDRGMNTEAFF. In DNA form, the CDR3 reads TGTGCCAGCAGTTGGGACAGGGGAATGAACACTGAAGCTTTCTTT.

The V call is TRBV3-1 (or the pseudogene TRBV3-2), the J call TRBJ1-6; 7 positions match TRBD1. Germline lookup yields CDR1 LGHDT and CDR2 YNNKEL (reference sequence). Trimming took 11 bases from V and 0 from J; bases not matched to a gene: 4. This CDR3 region has 14 residues. The CDR3 loop is CASRGNSYNSPLHF. In DNA, the CDR3 is TGTGCCTCCAGGGGGAACTCCTATAATTCACCCCTCCACTTT.

The chain has TRBV6-6 and TRBJ2-4; 9 nucleotides agree with TRBD1. The CDR3 has 13 residues. Per germline, CDR1 MNHNY and CDR2 SVGAGI (reference sequence). Trimming removed 5 bases from V and 10 bases from J; junction bases left unmatched: 6. Written as DNA, the CDR3 is TGTGCCAGCAGTACTGGGACAGGGAGGATTCAGTACTTC. It translates to CASSTGTGRIQYF.

The chain combines TRBV6-5 with TRBJ1-1, with a tentative D call TRBD1 (6 bases). Trimming removed 7 bases from V and 11 bases from J, with 17 bases in between. CDR3 length: 12 amino acids. Per the germline V gene, CDR1 is MNHEY and CDR2 is SVGAGI. Here the CDR3 DNA reads TGTGCCAGCATGAGGGACACCACGATCGCTTTCTTT. Its translation is CASMRDTTIAFF.